The 19 T cell receptor beta chains given below trace back to one sample, sequenced in a study of T cell responses to AZD1222 COVID-19 vaccine. Profiling relied on immunoSEQ multiplex PCR, and the TCRdb table lists in-frame clones only, not all of them. The sample shows around 150,000 clones, around 90% of them seen only once. The specimen was peripheral blood, collected 28 days after the second AZD1222 dose. The source is an adult who received the AZD1222 COVID-19 vaccine.

The chain is built from TRBV30 and TRBJ2-7, with a tentative D call TRBD1 (5 bases). V shed 3 bases and J shed 5 bases, with 17 bases lying between them. The V gene's germline CDR1 is GTSNPN and CDR2 SVGIG (reference sequence). The CDR3 runs to 14 residues. CDR3: CAWRWGPVAHEQYF. The DNA of the CDR3 is TGTGCCTGGAGATGGGGCCCAGTCGCCCACGAGCAGTACTTC.

The V call is TRBV7-9, the J call TRBJ1-1; TRBD1 matches at 9 bases. V lost 4 bases to trimming and J lost 1 base; unmatched junction nucleotides: 4. Per the germline V gene, CDR1 is SEHNR and CDR2 is FQNEAQ (reference sequence). The CDR3 contains 15 residues. CDR3 sequence: CASSSRTGANTEAFF. In DNA, the CDR3 is TGTGCCAGCAGCTCCCGGACAGGGGCGAACACTGAAGCTTTCTTT.

The chain employs TRBV7-6 and TRBJ2-5; D gene ambiguous. CDR1 and CDR2 from the germline V gene are SGHVS and FNYEAQ. Trimming left V 11 bases short and J 2 bases short, with 9 bases between. The CDR3 runs to 11 residues. CDR3 DNA: TGTGCCGGTACGACACAAGAGACCCAGTACTTC. Translated, it gives CAGTTQETQYF.

The CDR3 sequence: CAWSVRQGARQYF. The CDR3 DNA is TGTGCCTGGAGTGTACGACAGGGGGCTCGGCAGTACTTC. V is TRBV30 and J is TRBJ2-7; 10 bases line up with TRBD1. The V segment lost 0 bases and the J segment 9 bases; nucleotides outside the gene matches: 5. The CDR3 contains 13 residues. The V gene's germline CDR1 is GTSNPN and CDR2 SVGIG (reference sequence).

The genes are TRBV15 and TRBJ1-5; D is undetermined. Trimming pared 0 bases from V and 4 bases from J, leaving 10 bases between. CDR3 length: 15 amino acids. Germline CDR1 and CDR2: LNHNV and YYDKDF (reference sequence). CDR3 residues: CATSRDRSANQPQHF. The DNA for the CDR3 is TGTGCCACCAGCAGAGATCGAAGCGCGAATCAGCCCCAGCATTTT.

This chain's CDR3 is CASSWGTASNQPQHF. CDR3 nucleotides: TGTGCCAGCAGCTGGGGGACAGCCAGCAATCAGCCCCAGCATTTT. This rearrangement joins TRBV11-2 to TRBJ1-5, with 7 nucleotides matching TRBD1. This CDR3 has 15 residues. Germline assignment: CDR1 SGHAT and CDR2 FQNNGV. Trimming at V came to 4 bases and at J to 1 base, leaving 4 bases not matched to a gene.

The rearrangement joins TRBV2 to TRBJ1-1; 11 bases match TRBD1. The V segment lost 7 bases and the J segment 10 bases; nucleotides outside the gene matches: 5. This CDR3 region has 12 residues. Germline assignment: CDR1 SNHLY and CDR2 FYNNEI. The CDR3: CASTPDRGRAFF. CDR3 sequence (DNA): TGTGCCAGCACCCCGGACAGGGGGCGAGCTTTCTTT. The full variable domain, with the rest looked up from reference TRBV2 and TRBJ1-1, is EPEVTQTPSHQVTQMGQEVILRCVPISNHLYFYWYRQILGQKVEFLVSFYNNEISEKSEIFDDQFSVERPDGSNFTLKIRSTKLEDSAMYFCASTPDRGRAFFGQGTRLTVV.

The chain couples TRBV7-2 to TRBJ2-3; possible D gene TRBD2, 6 bases. V lost 1 base, J lost 4 bases, and 12 bases lay in between. In germline, CDR1 is SGHTA, CDR2 FQGNSA. The CDR3 runs to 15 residues. Here the CDR3 reads CASSLGAGRADTQYF. The CDR3 DNA follows: TGTGCCAGCAGCTTAGGGGCGGGACGGGCAGATACGCAGTATTTT.

The V gene is TRBV14, the J gene TRBJ2-1; 8 bases map to TRBD2. The CDR3 has 15 amino acids. CDR1 is SGHDN, CDR2 FVKESK, per germline. V lost 4 bases and J lost 5; bases outside the gene matches: 7. CDR3 DNA: TGTGCCAGCAGCCCTTCCAGCGGGAGCAACAATGAGCAGTTCTTC. This gives the protein CASSPSSGSNNEQFF.

The V call is TRBV12-3 or TRBV12-4, the J call TRBJ1-4; D not certain. Trimming left V 3 bases short and J 7 bases short, with 6 bases between. This CDR3 comprises 12 residues. The CDR3 protein is CASSFFGEKLFF. The CDR3 DNA follows: TGTGCCAGCAGTTTCTTCGGTGAAAAACTGTTTTTT.

The chain has TRBV18 and TRBJ1-1, with 8 nucleotides matching TRBD1. CDR3 length: 16 amino acids. V was clipped by 3 bases and J by 4 bases; unmatched bases: 10. CDR1 and CDR2 (germline): KGHSH, LQKENI. The CDR3 coding sequence is TGTGCCAGCTCACCCCAACAGGGGGAAGTAGGCACTGAAGCTTTCTTT. It codes for CASSPQQGEVGTEAFF. Full variable domain (remainder filled in from reference TRBV18 and TRBJ1-1): NAGVMQNPRHLVRRRGQEARLRCSPMKGHSHVYWYRQLPEEGLKFMVYLQKENIIDESGMPKERFSAEFPKEGPSILRIQQVVRGDSAAYFCASSPQQGEVGTEAFFGQGTRLTVV.

As concerns this clone: A far more abundant clone sits one base away, making this likely a read error. The chain combines TRBV11-2 with TRBJ1-1; D perhaps matches TRBD1 (5 bases). V lost 4 bases and J lost 0, with 6 bases in between. Germline V lookup: CDR1 SGHAT, CDR2 FQNNGV. This CDR3 comprises 13 residues. The chain's CDR3 is CASSWGVNTEAFF. In DNA, the CDR3 is TGTGCCAGCAGCTGGGGGGTGAACACTGAAGCTTTCTTT. The whole variable domain, filled in from reference TRBV11-2 and TRBJ1-1, reads EAGVAQSPRYKIIEKRQSVAFWCNPISGHATLYWYQQILGQGPKLLIQFQNNGVVDDSQLPKDRFSAERLKGVDSTLKIQPAKLEDSAVYLCASSWGVNTEAFFGQGTRLTVV.

The chain couples TRBV9 to TRBJ2-3, with 9 bases aligning to TRBD2. Germline assignment: CDR1 SGDLS and CDR2 YYNGEE. V trimming: 0 bases; J trimming: 6 bases; junction bases outside the gene matches: 5. The CDR3 spans 15 residues. The CDR3 sequence: CASSVGNSGRDTQYF. CDR3 sequence (DNA): TGTGCCAGCAGCGTAGGTAACAGCGGGAGGGATACGCAGTATTTT.

J is TRBJ1-2 and V is TRBV5-1; D is possibly TRBD1 (5 bases). This CDR3 has 14 residues. Between the trimmed V and J ends, which lost 1 base and 3 bases, there was a span of 10 bases. Germline CDR1 SGHRS, CDR2 YFSETQ. The CDR3 coding sequence is TGCGCCAGCAGCTTGCAGCAGGGAGACTATGGCTACACCTTC. The encoded protein is CASSLQQGDYGYTF.

The chain employs TRBV29-1 and TRBJ1-1; maybe TRBD1 (6 bases). Germline CDR1 SQVTM, CDR2 ANQGSEA. Trimming shortened V by 5 bases and J by 2 bases, and 12 bases separated the two germline ends. The CDR3 extends over 13 amino acids. Here the CDR3 DNA reads TGCAGCGTTTCGCAGGGGACAAACACTGAAGCTTTCTTT. Translating gives CSVSQGTNTEAFF.

V and J are TRBV7-9 and TRBJ1-2; TRBD1 matches at 8 bases. Looked up from germline, CDR1 is SEHNR and CDR2 is FQNEAQ (reference sequence). J lost 7 bases, V lost 2 bases, and 3 bases had no gene match. The length of the CDR3 is 13 residues. The CDR3 DNA reads TGTGCCAGCAGCTTATCCGACAGGGGTGGCTACACCTTC. Translation gives CASSLSDRGGYTF. The whole variable domain, remainder taken from reference TRBV7-9 and TRBJ1-2, is DTGVSQNPRHKITKRGQNVTFRCDPISEHNRLYWYRQTLGQGPEFLTYFQNEAQLEKSRLLSDRFSAERPKGSFSTLEIQRTEQGDSAMYLCASSLSDRGGYTFGSGTRLTVV.

The chain carries TRBV28 and TRBJ1-1; no reliable D call. Trimming took 3 bases from V and 8 from J, leaving 13 bases between them. Germline V gene data show CDR1 as MDHEN and CDR2 as SYDVKM. The length of the CDR3 is 13 residues. The CDR3 DNA follows: TGTGCCAGCAGTTTGGCCCCCGAGAGCGAAGCTTTCTTT. This sequence encodes CASSLAPESEAFF.

This clone was detected only a few times. This sequence joins TRBV7-9 and TRBJ1-2, with 9 bases that match TRBD1. V lost 6 bases to trimming and J lost 7 bases; unmatched junction nucleotides: 12. Germline-derived CDR1 and CDR2 are SEHNR and FQNEAQ (reference sequence). CDR3 length equals 15 residues. CDR3 nucleotide sequence: TGTGCCAGCAGTCAGAGGGACAGGGTGTTTCTTGGCTACACCTTC. Protein product: CASSQRDRVFLGYTF.

This clone was observed once. The chain couples TRBV4-1 to TRBJ2-1; tentative D call: TRBD2 (6 bases). Germline assignment: CDR1 MGHRA and CDR2 YSYEKL. The CDR3 has 14 residues. Trimming stripped 5 bases from V and 9 bases from J, with 17 bases between. The CDR3: CASSGLALSREQFF. The CDR3 DNA reads TGCGCCAGCAGCGGGCTAGCGCTGTCCCGTGAGCAGTTCTTC.